This T cell receptor beta chain was profiled in a study of T cell responses to AZD1222 COVID-19 vaccine. Study details: The study pooled second doses at about 4 or about 12 weeks.

As concerns this clone: Its antigen is currently unknown.

The CDR3 covers 17 residues. The J segment lost 7 bases and the V segment lost 6 bases, leaving 15 bases of the junction unmatched. The V gene's germline CDR1 is WSHSY and CDR2 SAAADI. Libraries were prepared by immunoSEQ multiplex PCR; TCRdb keeps only in-frame clonotypes and omits some of them. This sample has 120,000 or so clones, with 90% found just once. Study-level results: Among the donors, most were white British and more were female, and clonal diversity was possibly underestimated.

V gene TRBV10-2 combines with J gene TRBJ2-7; TRBD2 agrees at 13 bases. The sequence derives from an adult in good health. The specimen comprised peripheral blood, sampled on day 0 of AZD1222 vaccination. CDR3 nucleotides: TGCGCCAGCAGCCGGACTAGCGGGAGCATTATTGGGGGAGAGCAGTACTTC. Its protein product is CASSRTSGSIIGGEQYF.